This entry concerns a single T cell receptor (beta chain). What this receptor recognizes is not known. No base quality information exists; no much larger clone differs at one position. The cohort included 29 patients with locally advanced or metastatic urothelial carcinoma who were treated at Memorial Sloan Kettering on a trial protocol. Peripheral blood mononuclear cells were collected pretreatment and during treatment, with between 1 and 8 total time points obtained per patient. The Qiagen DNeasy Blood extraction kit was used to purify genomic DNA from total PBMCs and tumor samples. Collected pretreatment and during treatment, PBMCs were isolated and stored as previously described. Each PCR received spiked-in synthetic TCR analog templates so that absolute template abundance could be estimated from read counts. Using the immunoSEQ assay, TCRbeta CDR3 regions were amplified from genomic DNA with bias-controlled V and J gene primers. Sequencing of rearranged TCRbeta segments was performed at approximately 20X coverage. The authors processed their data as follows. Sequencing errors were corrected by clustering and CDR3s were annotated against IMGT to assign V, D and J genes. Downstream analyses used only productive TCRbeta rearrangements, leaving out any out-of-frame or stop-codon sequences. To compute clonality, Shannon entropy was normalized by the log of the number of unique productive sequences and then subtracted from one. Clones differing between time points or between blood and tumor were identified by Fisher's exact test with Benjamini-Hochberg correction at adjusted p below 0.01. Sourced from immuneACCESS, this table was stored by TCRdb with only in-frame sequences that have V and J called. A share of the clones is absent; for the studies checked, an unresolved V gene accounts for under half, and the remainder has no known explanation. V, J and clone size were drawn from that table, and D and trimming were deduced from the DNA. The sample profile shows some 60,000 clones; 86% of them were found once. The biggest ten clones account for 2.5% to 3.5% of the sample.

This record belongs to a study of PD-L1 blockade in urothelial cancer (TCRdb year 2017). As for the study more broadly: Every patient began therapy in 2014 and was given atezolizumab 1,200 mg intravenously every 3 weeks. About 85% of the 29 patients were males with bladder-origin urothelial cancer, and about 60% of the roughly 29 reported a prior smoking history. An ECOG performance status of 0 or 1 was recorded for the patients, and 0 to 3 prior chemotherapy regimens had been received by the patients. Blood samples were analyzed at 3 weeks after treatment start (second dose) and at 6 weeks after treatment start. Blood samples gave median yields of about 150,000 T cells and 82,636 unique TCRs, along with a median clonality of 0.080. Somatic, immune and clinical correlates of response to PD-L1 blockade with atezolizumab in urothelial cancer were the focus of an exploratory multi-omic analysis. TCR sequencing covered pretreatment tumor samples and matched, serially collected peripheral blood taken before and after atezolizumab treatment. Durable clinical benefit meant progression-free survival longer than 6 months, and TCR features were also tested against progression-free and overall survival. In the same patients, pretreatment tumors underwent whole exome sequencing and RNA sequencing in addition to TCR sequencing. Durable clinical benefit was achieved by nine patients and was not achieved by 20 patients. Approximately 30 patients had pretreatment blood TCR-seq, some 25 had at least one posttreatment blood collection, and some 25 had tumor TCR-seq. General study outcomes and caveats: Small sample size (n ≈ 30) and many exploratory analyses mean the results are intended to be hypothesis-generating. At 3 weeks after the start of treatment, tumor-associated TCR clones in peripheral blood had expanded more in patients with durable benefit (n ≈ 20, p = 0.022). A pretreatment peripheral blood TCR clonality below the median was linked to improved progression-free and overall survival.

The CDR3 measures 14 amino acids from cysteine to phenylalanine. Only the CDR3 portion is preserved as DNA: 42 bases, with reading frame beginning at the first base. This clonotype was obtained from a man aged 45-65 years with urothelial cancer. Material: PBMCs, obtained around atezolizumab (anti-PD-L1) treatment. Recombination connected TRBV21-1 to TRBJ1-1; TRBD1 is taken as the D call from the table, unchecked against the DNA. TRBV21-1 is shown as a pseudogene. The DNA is TGTGCCAGCAGGGGACAGGGAGGATGTACTGAAGCTTTCTTT. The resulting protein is CASRGQGGCTEAFF.